This T cell receptor beta chain was sequenced during a study of cytomegalovirus exposure and HLA in healthy donors. Findings and caveats of the study: Earlier analysis found most TCR beta V segments productive about 87% or about 30% of the time. CMV serostatus was the sole immune exposure data available. A few V segments could not be told apart, such as TRBV6-2 and TRBV6-3, and were left out. TCR beta V- and J-gene trimming was later associated with a missense DCLRE1C variant.

PCR was performed using 60 Vbeta and 13 Jbeta primers. The table came from immunoSEQ multiplex PCR; TCRdb's copy has only in-frame clones and leaves some out. The data hold approximately 160,000 clones, with 84% observed a single time. This clone occurred a few times. The antigen is not known. Trimming left V 2 bases short and J 3 bases short, with 17 bases between. This CDR3 comprises 17 residues. Germline values: CDR1 MGHRA, CDR2 YSYEKL. Sequencing was carried out using PBMCs. This sequence was found in a boy younger than 10 in good health and CMV-seronegative. This chain joins TRBV4-1 and TRBJ2-1; D is undetermined. The CDR3 DNA sequence: TGCGCCAGCAGCCAAAGTCCGGGTACTGAGCGCTACAATGAGCAGTTCTTC. This codes for CASSQSPGTERYNEQFF.